This entry concerns a single T cell receptor (beta chain). These data are taken from a study of blood T cell repertoires in COVID-19. About the study: Specimens from acute and convalescent COVID-19 originated in the United States, Italy and Spain. Sources were T cells, B-cell-depleted T cells, or PBMCs; the material itself was cDNA or gDNA.

Authors' data handling: It was from reference gene primer amplification that nucleated cell counts were estimated. The repertoire was sequenced with immunoSEQ multiplex PCR; TCRdb's copy has only in-frame clones and lacks some. For V, J and clone size, that table is used; D and trimming come from the DNA. The sample consists of around 120,000 clones, under 80% of them appearing once. The germline V gene encodes CDR1 MRHNA and CDR2 SNTAGT. The CDR3 length is 15 residues. V lost 6 bases to trimming and J lost 2 bases; unmatched junction nucleotides: 4. This chain connects TRBV6-4 to TRBJ1-3; 10 nucleotides match TRBD1. This TCR was recovered from an older man with active or convalescent COVID-19. Material: peripheral blood. The CDR3 loop reads CASSAGTGAGNTIYF. DNA of the CDR3: TGTGCCAGCAGCGCCGGGACAGGGGCTGGAAACACCATATATTTT.